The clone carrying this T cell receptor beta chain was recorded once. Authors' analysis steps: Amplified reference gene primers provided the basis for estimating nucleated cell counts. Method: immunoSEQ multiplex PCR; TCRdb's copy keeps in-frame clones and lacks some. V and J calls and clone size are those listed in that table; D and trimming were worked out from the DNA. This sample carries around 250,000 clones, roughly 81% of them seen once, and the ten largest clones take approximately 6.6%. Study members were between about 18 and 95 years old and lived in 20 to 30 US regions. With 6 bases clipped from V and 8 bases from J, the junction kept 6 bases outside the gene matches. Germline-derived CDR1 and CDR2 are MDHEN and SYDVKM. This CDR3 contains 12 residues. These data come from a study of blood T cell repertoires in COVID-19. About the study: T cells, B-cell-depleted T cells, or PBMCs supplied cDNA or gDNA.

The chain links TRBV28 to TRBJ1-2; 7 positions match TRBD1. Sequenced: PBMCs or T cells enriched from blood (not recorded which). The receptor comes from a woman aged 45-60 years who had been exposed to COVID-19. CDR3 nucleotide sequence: TGTGCCAGCAGCCGGACAGGAATAGGCTACACCTTC. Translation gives CASSRTGIGYTF.